This T cell receptor beta chain derives from a study of blood T cell repertoires in COVID-19. TCRdb keeps only in-frame clones here, not all; method: immunoSEQ multiplex PCR. Here the sample spans fewer than 450,000 clones, about 92% being singletons. This clone has more than one count but fewer than ten. The germline CDR1 and CDR2 sequences are MGHRA and YSYEKL. CDR3 size: 15 residues. Between the trimmed V and J ends, which lost 0 bases and 2 bases, there was a span of 11 bases. Material for sequencing was PBMCs or T cells enriched from blood (not recorded which). The clonotype originates from a man in his late teens or twenties who had recovered from COVID-19. The chain links TRBV4-1 to TRBJ2-7; D is unresolved. The CDR3 nucleotides read TGCGCCAGCAGCCAAGATATCCCAGGAACCTACGAGCAGTACTTC. It specifies CASSQDIPGTYEQYF.